This is a list of T cell receptor beta chains from one sample in a study of blood T cells in healthy people across ages. TCRdb re-called the 5' RACE reads through MiXCR, storing one row per CDR3 protein. The sample lists hundreds of thousands of distinct CDR3 sequences; 45% to 50% were seen once. The sequencing sample was made of blood. The receptor source for this set is a woman in her sixties or seventies in good health. The CDR3 runs from the conserved cysteine through the conserved F or W. The order of the fields is V gene, clone size, CDR3 length, J gene, D gene, CDR3 protein, CDR3 DNA. D genes are given only for firm matches. Some rows mark clone size as missing; the rest say once, few, many or name a class of expanded clone.

TRBV3-1,few,17,TRBJ2-3,.,CASSQDGGPRGTDTQYF,TGTGCCAGCAGCCAAGATGGGGGTCCCCGGGGCACAGATACGCAGTATTTT
TRBV20-1,.,13,TRBJ2-3,.,CSARDGRRYLKYF,TGCAGTGCTAGAGATGGACGGAGATATTTGAAGTATTTT
TRBV13,few,13,TRBJ2-5,.,CATTLGRQETQYF,TGTGCCACCACTCTGGGACGGCAAGAGACCCAGTACTTC
TRBV7-2,few,13,TRBJ1-5,.,CASSVQENQPQHF,TGTGCCAGCAGCGTGCAGGAAAATCAGCCCCAGCATTTT
TRBV7-3,.,14,TRBJ1-2,.,CASTPGSSNYGYTF,TGTGCCAGCACCCCGGGGAGTTCTAACTATGGCTACACCTTC
TRBV20-1,.,16,TRBJ2-1,.,CSASPDLVRERHEQFF,TGCAGTGCTAGCCCCGATTTAGTCCGGGAGAGGCATGAGCAGTTCTTC
TRBV3-1,.,14,TRBJ2-7,.,CASSHLLTNYEQYF,TGTGCCAGCAGCCACCTACTGACGAACTACGAGCAGTACTTC
TRBV12-3/TRBV12-4,.,14,TRBJ1-4,.,CASSSGPHNEKLFF,TGTGCCAGCAGTTCCGGCCCGCATAATGAAAAACTGTTTTTT
TRBV7-2,few,19,TRBJ2-7,.,CASSSRTGDESGFSYEQYF,TGTGCCAGCAGCTCCCGGACAGGAGATGAAAGCGGGTTCTCCTACGAGCAGTACTTC
TRBV4-2,.,16,TRBJ2-1,.,CASSPAGQGGYNEQFF,TGTGCCAGCAGCCCTGCCGGGCAGGGGGGCTACAATGAGCAGTTCTTC
TRBV5-1,.,14,TRBJ2-5,TRBD2,CASGGLAGAETQYF,TGCGCCAGCGGGGGACTAGCGGGAGCAGAGACCCAGTACTTC
TRBV12-3/TRBV12-4,.,17,TRBJ1-6,TRBD1,CASTITAQGLNNSPLHF,TGTGCCAGCACCATTACCGCACAGGGGCTTAATAATTCACCCCTCCACTTT
TRBV7-9,few,13,TRBJ2-7,.,CASSFFGAYEQYF,TGTGCCAGCAGCTTCTTCGGCGCCTACGAGCAGTACTTC
TRBV7-2,.,16,TRBJ2-4,.,CASSFLPILTKNIQYF,TGTGCCAGCAGCTTTTTGCCAATCCTTACCAAAAACATTCAGTACTTC
TRBV5-1,.,17,TRBJ1-1,TRBD1,CASKFRQGTSINTEAFF,TGCGCCAGCAAATTTCGACAGGGGACCAGTATAAACACTGAAGCTTTCTTT
TRBV10-3,.,14,TRBJ2-1,.,CTIRQGSSYNEQFF,TGTACCATCAGGCAGGGGAGCTCCTACAATGAGCAGTTCTTC
TRBV20-1,.,13,TRBJ2-7,.,CSATRRFAYEQYF,TGCAGTGCTACCAGGCGGTTCGCCTACGAGCAGTACTTC
TRBV7-2,few,15,TRBJ1-5,.,CASSLGRGANQPQHF,TGTGCCAGCAGCTTAGGGCGGGGGGCAAATCAGCCCCAGCATTTT
TRBV20-1,.,14,TRBJ2-7,TRBD1,CSARDRGRPYEQYF,TGCAGTGCTAGGGACAGGGGGCGACCCTACGAGCAGTACTTC
TRBV7-9,once,15,TRBJ2-1,.,CASSPTGIPYNEQFF,TGTGCCAGCAGCCCAACAGGTATCCCCTACAATGAGCAGTTCTTC
TRBV2,many,12,TRBJ2-7,.,CASSADGYEQYF,TGTGCCAGCAGCGCCGACGGTTACGAGCAGTACTTC
TRBV18,.,13,TRBJ1-2,.,CASSPRGEDGYTF,TGTGCCAGCTCCCCGCGGGGGGAGGATGGCTACACCTTC
TRBV4-2,.,14,TRBJ2-5,.,CASSHTRERDEQYF,TGTGCCAGCAGCCATACACGGGAGCGCGATGAGCAGTACTTC
TRBV20-1,.,16,TRBJ2-1,.,CSAKASNPDSYNEQFF,TGCAGTGCTAAGGCTTCCAACCCGGACTCCTACAATGAGCAGTTCTTC
TRBV5-1,.,15,TRBJ1-2,TRBD1,CASSLGGQGVGRYTF,TGCGCCAGCAGCTTGGGGGGACAGGGAGTGGGCCGCTACACCTTC
TRBV29-1,few,12,TRBJ2-2,.,CSTVGYTGELFF,TGCAGCACCGTCGGGTACACCGGGGAGCTGTTTTTT
TRBV20-1,.,15,TRBJ1-2,TRBD1,CSARSTGGPYYGYTF,TGCAGTGCTAGGTCGACAGGGGGACCCTACTATGGCTACACCTTC
TRBV20-1,.,11,TRBJ1-4,.,CSAFLGEKPFF,TGCAGTGCGTTCCTAGGTGAAAAACCGTTTTTT
TRBV3-1,.,13,TRBJ2-3,.,CASSHGAADTQYF,TGTGCCAGCAGCCATGGGGCAGCCGATACGCAGTATTTT
TRBV11-1,.,11,TRBJ2-1,.,CASSFMGEQFF,TGTGCCAGCAGCTTTATGGGTGAGCAGTTCTTC
TRBV7-2,.,15,TRBJ2-3,TRBD1,CASSSTGWGRDTQYF,TGTGCCAGCAGCTCGACAGGGTGGGGCAGGGATACGCAGTATTTT
TRBV12-3/TRBV12-4,.,13,TRBJ2-1,TRBD2,CASIRTSGNEQFF,TGTGCCAGCATTAGGACTAGCGGGAACGAGCAGTTCTTC
TRBV20-1,.,13,TRBJ2-3,TRBD1,CSPPGQGRATQYF,TGCAGCCCCCCGGGACAGGGAAGGGCAACGCAGTATTTT
TRBV7-7,.,16,TRBJ2-2,.,CASSTTRGPNTGELFF,TGTGCCAGCAGCACAACCCGGGGGCCTAACACCGGGGAGCTGTTTTTT
TRBV29-1,.,11,TRBJ2-1,TRBD2,CSVKTSDEQFF,TGCAGCGTCAAGACTAGCGATGAGCAGTTCTTC
TRBV5-1,few,15,TRBJ2-1,.,CASSLTFSSYNEQFF,TGCGCCAGCAGCTTGACCTTCAGCTCCTACAATGAGCAGTTCTTC
TRBV5-8,.,16,TRBJ2-3,TRBD2,CASSLEAGGPTGTQYF,TGTGCCAGCAGCCTAGAAGCGGGAGGGCCGACAGGTACGCAGTATTTT
TRBV4-2,few,17,TRBJ2-1,TRBD2,CASSQEPTSGSDNEQFF,TGTGCCAGCAGCCAAGAACCGACTAGCGGCTCCGACAATGAGCAGTTCTTC
TRBV7-2,many,12,TRBJ2-5,.,CASSLFEETQYF,TGTGCCAGCAGCTTATTCGAAGAGACCCAGTACTTC
TRBV9,.,12,TRBJ2-5,.,CASSDLQETQYF,TGTGCCAGCAGCGACCTCCAAGAGACCCAGTACTTC
TRBV6-2/TRBV6-3,.,14,TRBJ2-1,.,CASSYGRSYNEQFF,TGTGCCAGCAGTTACGGTCGCTCCTACAATGAGCAGTTCTTC
TRBV4-3,.,15,TRBJ2-7,.,CASSEDGGPYNEQYF,TGCGCCAGCAGCGAGGACGGGGGGCCCTACAATGAGCAGTACTTC
TRBV5-1,.,16,TRBJ1-2,.,CASSLDFSRPVRGYTF,TGCGCCAGCAGCTTGGATTTTAGCAGGCCAGTCCGTGGCTACACCTTC
TRBV27,.,15,TRBJ2-7,.,CASSSLLSDPNEQYF,TGTGCCAGCAGTTCACTGCTGAGCGATCCCAATGAGCAGTACTTC
TRBV18,.,16,TRBJ2-1,TRBD2,CASSPGLAGGLQGQFF,TGTGCCAGCTCACCGGGACTAGCGGGAGGACTCCAAGGGCAGTTCTTC
TRBV27,once,16,TRBJ2-2,TRBD2,CASSLAGGLNTGELFF,TGTGCCAGCTCTCTAGCGGGAGGGCTTAACACCGGGGAGCTGTTTTTT
TRBV29-1,few,13,TRBJ1-1,.,CSVTKGKRVEAFF,TGCAGCGTCACGAAGGGGAAACGGGTTGAAGCTTTCTTT
TRBV9,once,15,TRBJ2-3,.,CASSVWRESTDTQYF,TGTGCCAGCAGCGTATGGCGGGAATCCACAGATACGCAGTATTTT
TRBV30,.,10,TRBJ2-7,.,CAGGVYEQYF,TGTGCCGGTGGAGTCTACGAGCAGTACTTC
TRBV20-1,.,16,TRBJ2-1,TRBD2,CSAREISGSTYNEQFF,TGCAGTGCTAGAGAAATTAGCGGGAGTACCTACAATGAGCAGTTCTTC
TRBV7-2,few,16,TRBJ2-3,TRBD2,CASSPRPWAGGHTQYF,TGTGCCAGCAGCCCCCGCCCGTGGGCGGGAGGGCATACGCAGTATTTT
TRBV3-1,once,17,TRBJ2-2,TRBD1,CASSQGLRTGSGGELFF,TGTGCCAGCAGCCAAGGCCTCCGGACAGGGTCGGGCGGGGAGCTGTTTTTT
TRBV29-1,.,11,TRBJ2-3,.,CSVAHTDTQYF,TGCAGCGTCGCGCACACAGATACGCAGTATTTT
TRBV15,few,13,TRBJ1-2,.,CATSRGTATGYTF,TGTGCCACCAGCAGAGGGACAGCTACTGGCTACACCTTC